The 9 T cell receptor beta chains given below trace back to one sample, sequenced in a study of blood T cell repertoires in COVID-19. Assay used: immunoSEQ multiplex PCR; TCRdb lists only in-frame clones, some missing. The sample has 55,000 or so clones; more than 70% are singletons. The sequencing input was peripheral blood. The receptor source for this set is a man aged 25 to 40 with COVID-19, enrolled during active disease.

This sequence joins TRBV2 and TRBJ2-2, with D tentatively TRBD1 (6 bases). The CDR3 totals 14 residues. V lost 8 bases to trimming and J lost 9 bases, with 19 bases between them. Germline V lookup: CDR1 SNHLY, CDR2 FYNNEI. The CDR3 region has the DNA TGTGCCAGCGCGCCCCCAGGGGCGAGCCGGGAGCTGTTTTTT. Its translation is CASAPPGASRELFF.

The J gene is TRBJ2-1, the V gene TRBV27; possible D gene TRBD1, 5 bases. Trimming took 3 bases from V and 8 from J, leaving 14 bases between them. The germline V gene has CDR1 MNHEY and CDR2 SMNVEV (reference sequence). The CDR3 loop spans 14 amino acids. The CDR3 is CASSLRHRIDEQFF. Written as DNA, the CDR3 is TGTGCCAGCAGTTTGCGACACAGGATCGATGAGCAGTTCTTC.

The chain recombines TRBV3-1 (or the pseudogene TRBV3-2) with TRBJ2-2, with a possible D match to TRBD2 (6 bases). V was shortened by 0 bases and J by 1 base, with 9 bases between the two germline ends. Germline-derived CDR1 and CDR2 are LGHDT and YNNKEL (reference sequence). The CDR3 consists of 16 residues. The DNA of the CDR3 is TGTGCCAGCAGCCAAGATATCGGGGGGAACACCGGGGAGCTGTTTTTT. Translated, it gives CASSQDIGGNTGELFF.

The chain joins TRBV23-1 to TRBJ1-1, with a tentative D call TRBD1 (5 bases). TRBV23-1 is flagged as an ORF with uncertain function. CDR3 length equals 14 residues. Trimming cost V 2 bases and J 8 bases, with 15 bases left between them. The DNA of the CDR3 is TGCGCCAGCAGTCAAAAGGGGAAGGGGCACGAAGCTTTCTTT. This codes for CASSQKGKGHEAFF.

V usage is TRBV18 and J usage is TRBJ1-5, with D possibly TRBD1 on 5 matching bases. V was pared by 3 bases and J by 5 bases, with 8 bases between. CDR1 and CDR2 (germline): KGHSH, LQKENI. The CDR3 consists of 13 residues. The CDR3 is CASSPGRDQPQHF. For the CDR3, the DNA is TGTGCCAGCTCACCGGGCAGGGATCAGCCCCAGCATTTT.

This rearrangement joins TRBV15 to TRBJ2-5; 8 bases map to TRBD1. CDR1 LNHNV and CDR2 YYDKDF come from the germline V gene (reference sequence). V lost 0 bases and J lost 2; bases outside the gene matches: 11. This CDR3 is built from 18 residues. The CDR3 DNA is TGTGCCACCAGCAGAGATTTCAGGGCCAGGGGGCTTCAAGAGACCCAGTACTTC. Protein product: CATSRDFRARGLQETQYF.

The chain links TRBV4-2 to TRBJ2-7, with 8 positions matching TRBD1. The CDR3 spans 18 residues. The germline V gene encodes CDR1 LGHNA and CDR2 YNFKEQ. With 2 bases clipped from V and 2 bases from J, the junction kept 14 bases outside the gene matches. CDR3 amino acids: CASSQNRLDRVTAYEQYF. The CDR3 bases are TGTGCCAGCAGCCAAAACAGATTGGACAGGGTAACCGCCTACGAGCAGTACTTC.

The rearrangement joins TRBV11-2 to TRBJ1-2; D call uncertain. Germline CDR1 reads SGHAT; CDR2 reads FQNNGV. The CDR3 loop spans 13 amino acids. The ends were cut back, 0 bases at V and 8 bases at J, with 10 bases in the middle. CDR3 residues: CASSLEPGDGYTF. CDR3 sequence (DNA): TGTGCCAGCAGCTTAGAACCGGGAGACGGCTACACCTTC. Looking up the rest from reference TRBV11-2 and TRBJ1-2 gives the full variable domain: EAGVAQSPRYKIIEKRQSVAFWCNPISGHATLYWYQQILGQGPKLLIQFQNNGVVDDSQLPKDRFSAERLKGVDSTLKIQPAKLEDSAVYLCASSLEPGDGYTFGSGTRLTVV.

This clone has only a few counts. The chain recombines TRBV5-4 with TRBJ2-2; TRBD1 matches at 10 bases. This CDR3 spans 16 amino acids. Per the germline V gene, CDR1 is SGHNT and CDR2 is YYREEE (reference sequence). The junction had 9 bases not matched to a gene; V was cut back by 6 bases and J by 4 bases. In DNA form, the CDR3 reads TGTGCCAGCACCCCTGGGACAGGGGCTACCACCGGGGAGCTGTTTTTT. This encodes CASTPGTGATTGELFF.